Here is one T cell receptor beta chain with its context. This record comes from a study of blood T cell repertoires in COVID-19. Across the whole study: Researchers got acute and convalescent COVID-19 samples from the United States, Italy and Spain. The cDNA or gDNA used as material had been derived from T cells, B-cell-depleted T cells, or PBMCs.

In the authors' methods: Reference gene primers were amplified, and this amplification served to estimate nucleated cell counts. Here immunoSEQ multiplex PCR was the method, and the copy in TCRdb shows in-frame clones only, minus some. D and trimming were read from the DNA, whereas the V and J calls and clone size are those reported in that table. Counted here are some 70,000 clones, 85% occurring once; the ten biggest clones make up around 3.2%. This CDR3 region has 16 residues. V shed 4 bases, J shed 3 bases, and the junction held 7 bases outside the gene matches. Germline-derived CDR1 and CDR2 are KGHDR and SFDVKD.

This TCR was recovered from an elderly man with acute or convalescent COVID-19. The sample consisted of peripheral blood. The rearrangement links TRBV24-1 to TRBJ1-2; TRBD1 matches 10 bases. CDR3 nucleotide sequence: TGTGCCACCAGTGACCCTGGACAGGGGGTAGACTATGGCTACACCTTC. Translated, it gives CATSDPGQGVDYGYTF.